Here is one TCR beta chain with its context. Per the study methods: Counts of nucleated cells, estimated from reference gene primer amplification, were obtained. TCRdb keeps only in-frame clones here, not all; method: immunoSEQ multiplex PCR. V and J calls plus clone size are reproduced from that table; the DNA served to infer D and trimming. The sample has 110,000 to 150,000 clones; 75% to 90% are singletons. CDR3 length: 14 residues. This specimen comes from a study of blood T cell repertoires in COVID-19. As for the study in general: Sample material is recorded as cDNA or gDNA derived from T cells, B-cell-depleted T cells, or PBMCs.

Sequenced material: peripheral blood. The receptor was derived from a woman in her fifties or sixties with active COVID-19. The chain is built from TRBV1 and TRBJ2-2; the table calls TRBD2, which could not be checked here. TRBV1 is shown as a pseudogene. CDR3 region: CTSSGLAATGELFF. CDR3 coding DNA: TGCACCAGCTCGGGACTAGCGGCCACCGGGGAGCTGTTTTTT.